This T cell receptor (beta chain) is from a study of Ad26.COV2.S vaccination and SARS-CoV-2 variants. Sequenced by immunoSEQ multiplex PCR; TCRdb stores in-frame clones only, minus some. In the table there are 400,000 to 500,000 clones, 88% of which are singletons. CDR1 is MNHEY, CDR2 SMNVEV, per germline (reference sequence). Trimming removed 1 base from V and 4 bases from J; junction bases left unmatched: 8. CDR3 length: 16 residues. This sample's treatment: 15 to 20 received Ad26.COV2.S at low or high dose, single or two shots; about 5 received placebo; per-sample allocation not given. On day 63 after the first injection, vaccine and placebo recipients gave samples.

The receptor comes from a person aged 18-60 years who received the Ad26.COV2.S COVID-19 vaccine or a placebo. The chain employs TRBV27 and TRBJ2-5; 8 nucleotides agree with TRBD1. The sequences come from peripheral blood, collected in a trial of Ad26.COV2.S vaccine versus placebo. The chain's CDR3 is CASSLWAGGTGETQYF. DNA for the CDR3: TGTGCCAGCAGTTTATGGGCAGGGGGCACGGGAGAGACCCAGTACTTC.